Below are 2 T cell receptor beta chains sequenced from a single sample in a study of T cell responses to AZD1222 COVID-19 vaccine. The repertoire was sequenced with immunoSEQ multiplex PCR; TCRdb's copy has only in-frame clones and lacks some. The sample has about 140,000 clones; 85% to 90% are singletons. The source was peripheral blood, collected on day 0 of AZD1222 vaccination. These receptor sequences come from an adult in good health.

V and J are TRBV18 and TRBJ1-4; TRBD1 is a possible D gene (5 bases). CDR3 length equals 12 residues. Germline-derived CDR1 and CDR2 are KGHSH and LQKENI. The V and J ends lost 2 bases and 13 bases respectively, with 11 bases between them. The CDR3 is CASSPWAGLLFF. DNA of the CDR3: TGTGCCAGCTCACCATGGGCAGGGCTACTGTTTTTT.

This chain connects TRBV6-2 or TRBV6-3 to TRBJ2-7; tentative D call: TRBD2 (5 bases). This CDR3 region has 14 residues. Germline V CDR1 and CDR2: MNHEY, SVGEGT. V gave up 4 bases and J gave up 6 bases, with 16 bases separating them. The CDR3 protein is CASSLGDPTAEQYF. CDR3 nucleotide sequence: TGTGCCAGCAGTTTGGGAGACCCTACCGCCGAGCAGTACTTC.